These 8 T cell receptor beta chains came from one sample sequenced in a study of blood T cell repertoires in COVID-19. Profiled with immunoSEQ multiplex PCR; TCRdb holds only in-frame clones, not every one. The sample shows about 93,000 clones, roughly 90% of them seen only once. Sequences were obtained from peripheral blood. The receptors were gathered from a human donor with active COVID-19. The donor label of this sample is uncertain.

The rearrangement joins TRBV5-1 to TRBJ2-5, with TRBD1 matching 9 bases. The CDR3 contains 15 residues. Trimming at V came to 4 bases and at J to 4 bases, leaving 8 bases not matched to a gene. Per the germline V gene, CDR1 is SGHRS and CDR2 is YFSETQ. In DNA form, the CDR3 reads TGCGCCAGCAGCCGGACAGGGGATTTGGGAGAGACCCAGTACTTC. Translation: CASSRTGDLGETQYF. Based on the CDR3 plus reference TRBV5-1 and TRBJ2-5, the full variable domain is KAGVTQTPRYLIKTRGQQVTLSCSPISGHRSVSWYQQTPGQGLQFLFEYFSETQRNKGNFPGRFSGRQFSNSRSEMNVSTLELGDSALYLCASSRTGDLGETQYFGPGTRLLVL.

The rearrangement joins TRBV27 to TRBJ1-2; no reliable D call. V lost 0 bases and J 6 bases, leaving 2 bases between the germline ends. The CDR3 has 11 residues. CDR1 is MNHEY, CDR2 SMNVEV, per germline (reference sequence). CDR3 bases: TGTGCCAGCAGTTTATCTAATGGCTACACCTTC. As protein: CASSLSNGYTF.

This clone was counted once. The V and J genes are TRBV5-6 and TRBJ2-7; a weak D match, TRBD2 (6 bases). Germline-derived CDR1 and CDR2 are SGHDT and YYEEEE. With 6 bases removed from V and 0 bases from J, the gap between germline ends came to 16 bases. This CDR3 has 15 amino acids. CDR3 protein: CASTFDRGSSYEQYF. DNA of the CDR3: TGTGCCAGCACTTTCGATCGGGGGAGCTCCTACGAGCAGTACTTC. Full variable domain (remainder filled in from reference TRBV5-6 and TRBJ2-7): DAGVTQSPTHLIKTRGQQVTLRCSPKSGHDTVSWYQQALGQGPQFIFQYYEEEERQRGNFPDRFSGHQFPNYSSELNVNALLLGDSALYLCASTFDRGSSYEQYFGPGTRLTVT.

The V gene is TRBV5-1, the J gene TRBJ2-2; possibly TRBD1 for D (5 bases). The CDR3 runs to 15 residues. Trimming took off 0 bases at V and 7 bases at J, with 13 bases between the two ends. The germline V gene encodes CDR1 SGHRS and CDR2 YFSETQ. CDR3 coding DNA: TGCGCCAGCAGCTTGGAGGGGCTAAGGAGCGGGGAGCTGTTTTTT. Its translation is CASSLEGLRSGELFF.

The chain couples TRBV11-2 to TRBJ1-5; weak D call: TRBD1 (5 bases). Trimming took 1 base from V and 3 from J, leaving 7 bases between them. CDR3 length: 14 residues. CDR1 is SGHAT, CDR2 FQNNGV, per germline. CDR3 amino acids: CASSLGGPNQPQHF. The CDR3 coding sequence is TGTGCCAGCAGCTTAGGGGGCCCCAATCAGCCCCAGCATTTT.

The chain recombines TRBV7-6 with TRBJ1-1, with D perhaps matching TRBD1 (5 bases). Germline V lookup: CDR1 SGHVS, CDR2 FNYEAQ. V was trimmed by 4 bases and J by 7 bases, leaving 22 bases between them. CDR3 length: 16 residues. The CDR3 DNA sequence: TGTGCCAGCAGCTCTCGGTTGCAGGGTGGATTCGGTGAAGCTTTCTTT. It specifies CASSSRLQGGFGEAFF.

This clone was observed a handful of times. The genes are TRBV7-7 and TRBJ2-1; D might be TRBD2 (7 bases). Trimming took off 2 bases at V and 7 bases at J, with 15 bases between the two ends. Germline values: CDR1 SSHAT, CDR2 FNYEAQ (reference sequence). This CDR3 region has 15 residues. As DNA, the CDR3 is TGTGCCAGCAGCTTAACGGGGGGCATCCTTAATGAGCAGTTCTTC. It yields the protein CASSLTGGILNEQFF. Combining the CDR3 with reference TRBV7-7 and TRBJ2-1 gives the whole variable domain GAGVSQSPRYKVTKRGQDVTLRCDPISSHATLYWYQQALGQGPEFLTYFNYEAQPDKSGLPSDRFSAERPEGSISTLTIQRTEQRDSAMYRCASSLTGGILNEQFFGPGTRLTVL.

The V call is TRBV7-9, the J call TRBJ1-2; 10 bases line up with TRBD1. The CDR3 is made up of 14 amino acids. Trimming cost V 5 bases and J 8 bases; bases outside gene matches: 8. Germline CDR1 and CDR2: SEHNR and FQNEAQ (reference sequence). CDR3 DNA sequence: TGTGCCAGCAGCAAGACCGGGACAGGGGTCGGCTACACCTTC. Its translation is CASSKTGTGVGYTF. Using reference TRBV7-9 and TRBJ1-2 for the parts outside the CDR3, the full variable domain is DTGVSQNPRHKITKRGQNVTFRCDPISEHNRLYWYRQTLGQGPEFLTYFQNEAQLEKSRLLSDRFSAERPKGSFSTLEIQRTEQGDSAMYLCASSKTGTGVGYTFGSGTRLTVV.